This TCR beta chain was sequenced in a study of blood T cell repertoires in COVID-19 (dated by TCRdb to the early 2020s). About the investigation overall: Samples from collaborators originated in the United States, Italy and Spain and spanned both the acute and convalescent phases of COVID-19. The material from the prospective study consisted of cDNA or gDNA derived from T cells, B-cell-depleted T cells, or PBMCs. The dataset comprised deeply sampled blood TCRbeta repertoires from subjects exposed to, actively infected with, or recovered from COVID-19. The repertoires were made available in a free public database intended to serve as a resource for research on the immune response to SARS-CoV-2. Samples were obtained from the ongoing ImmuneRACE study (first 160 participants) and from 1,000 to 1,500 subjects provided by 6 global collaborators. The sample metadata nearly always contained a de-identified subject ID, COVID-19 status, age in years and sex. Where HLA class I and class II types were available, the types were taken from metadata supplied by the sample provider, not from assay-based typing.

The CDR3, cysteine through phenylalanine, is 15 amino acids long. The kept DNA is CDR3 alone, 45 bases in frame from the first base. According to the germline V gene, CDR1 reads SGHRS and CDR2 reads YFSETQ. The V and J ends are trimmed by 5 bases and 7 bases, leaving 16 bases between them. Broader findings and caveats from the paper: Clinical and demographic metadata were provided uncurated, with the amount varying by source and participant.

With respect to this clone: Its antigen specificity is not known. Base quality data are lacking; no much larger clone is found one base away.

A second Seattle source provided samples from volunteer blood donors who had recovered from COVID-19. Whole blood was collected in K2EDTA tubes by collaborating institutions according to the institutions' own protocols. For TCRbeta analysis, collaborators shipped samples in one of three forms: frozen whole blood, isolated PBMCs, or DNA extracted from either of those sample types. TCRbeta CDR3 regions were amplified from genomic DNA by means of the immunoSEQ Assay, a bias-controlled multiplex PCR. The paper's data handling went like this. The number of nucleated cells in each sample was estimated from the amplification of reference gene primers within the assay. To quantify the absolute abundance of each unique TCRbeta CDR3 rearrangement, sequence reads were collapsed and filtered. For each sample, productive Simpson clonality was calculated as the square root of Simpson's diversity index over productive rearrangements. TCRdb re-hosts the immuneACCESS table, in-frame sequences only. Its copies lack some clones; in the studies checked, an unresolved V gene accounts for under half of them, and the cause for the rest is not known. D and trimming were read from the DNA, whereas the V and J calls and clone size are those reported in that table. This sample has roughly 300,000 clones in its table, and around 92% of those were observed once. The top ten clonotypes cover about 6.8% of the sample.

The rearranged segments are TRBV5-1 and TRBJ1-6, with TRBD1 tentatively as D gene (6 bases match). This TCR came from a man aged 18 to 30 who had recovered from COVID-19. Sequencing was performed on peripheral blood. The CDR3 loop reads CASRRDISNNSPLHF. The DNA sequence is given as TGCGCCAGCAGACGGGACATCTCTAACAATTCACCCCTCCACTTT.